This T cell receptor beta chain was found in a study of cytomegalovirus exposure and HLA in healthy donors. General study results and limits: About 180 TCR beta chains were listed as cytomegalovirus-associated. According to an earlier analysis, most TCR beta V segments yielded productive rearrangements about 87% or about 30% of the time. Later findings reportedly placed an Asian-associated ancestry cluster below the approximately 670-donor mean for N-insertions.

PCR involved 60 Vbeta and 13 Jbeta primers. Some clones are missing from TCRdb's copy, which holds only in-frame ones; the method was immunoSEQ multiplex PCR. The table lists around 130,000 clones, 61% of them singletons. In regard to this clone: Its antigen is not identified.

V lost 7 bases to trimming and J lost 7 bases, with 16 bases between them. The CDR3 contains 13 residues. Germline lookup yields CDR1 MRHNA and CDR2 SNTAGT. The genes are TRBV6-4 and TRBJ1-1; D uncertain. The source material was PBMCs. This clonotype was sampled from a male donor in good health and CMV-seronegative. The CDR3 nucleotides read TGTGCCAGCACCCTACCTCCATGGAGTGAAGCTTTCTTT. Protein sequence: CASTLPPWSEAFF.